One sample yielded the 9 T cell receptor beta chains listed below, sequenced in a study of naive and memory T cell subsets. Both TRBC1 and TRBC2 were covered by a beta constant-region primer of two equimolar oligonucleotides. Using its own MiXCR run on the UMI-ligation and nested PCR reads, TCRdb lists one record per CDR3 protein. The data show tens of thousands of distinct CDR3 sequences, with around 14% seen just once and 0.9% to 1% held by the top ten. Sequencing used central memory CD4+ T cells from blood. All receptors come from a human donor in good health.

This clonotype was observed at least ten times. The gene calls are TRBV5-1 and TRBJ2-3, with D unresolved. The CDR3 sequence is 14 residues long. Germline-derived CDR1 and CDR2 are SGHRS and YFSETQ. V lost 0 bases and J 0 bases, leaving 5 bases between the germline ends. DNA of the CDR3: TGCGCCAGCAGCTTGGGGCAGAGCACAGATACGCAGTATTTT. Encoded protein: CASSLGQSTDTQYF.

CDR3 sequence (DNA): TGCGCCAGCAGCTTGGCCGTGCGGCCCTCCAGTACTGCATACTACGAGCAGTACTTC. Encoded protein: CASSLAVRPSSTAYYEQYF. The chain is built from TRBV5-1 and TRBJ2-7; no firm D call. V shed 0 bases and J shed 3 bases, with 25 bases lying between them. The germline gives CDR1 SGHRS, CDR2 YFSETQ. This CDR3 spans 19 amino acids.

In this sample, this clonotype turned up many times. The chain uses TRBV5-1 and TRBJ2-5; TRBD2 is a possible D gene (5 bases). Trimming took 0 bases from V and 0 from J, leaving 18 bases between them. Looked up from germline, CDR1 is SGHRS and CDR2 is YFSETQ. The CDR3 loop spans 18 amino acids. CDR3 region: CASSLEGSGSKYQETQYF. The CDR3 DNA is TGCGCCAGCAGCTTGGAAGGCTCGGGATCGAAATACCAAGAGACCCAGTACTTC.

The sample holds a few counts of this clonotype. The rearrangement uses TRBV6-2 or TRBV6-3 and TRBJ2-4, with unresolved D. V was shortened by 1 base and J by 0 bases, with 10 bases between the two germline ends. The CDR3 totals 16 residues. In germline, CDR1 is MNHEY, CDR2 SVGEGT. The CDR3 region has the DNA TGTGCCAGCAGTTACTTGTCAGAACTAGCCAAAAACATTCAGTACTTC. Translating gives CASSYLSELAKNIQYF.

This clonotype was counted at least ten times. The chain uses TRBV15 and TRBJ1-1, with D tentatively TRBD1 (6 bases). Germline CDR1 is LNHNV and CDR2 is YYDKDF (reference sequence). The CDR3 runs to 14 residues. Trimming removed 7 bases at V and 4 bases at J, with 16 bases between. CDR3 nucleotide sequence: TGTGCCACCAACCGCCGGGGGCCTGGCACTGAAGCTTTCTTT. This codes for CATNRRGPGTEAFF.

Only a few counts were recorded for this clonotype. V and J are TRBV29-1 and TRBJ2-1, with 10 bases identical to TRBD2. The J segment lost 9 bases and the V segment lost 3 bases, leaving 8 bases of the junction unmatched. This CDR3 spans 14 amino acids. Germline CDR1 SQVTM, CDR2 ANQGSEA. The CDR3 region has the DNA TGCAGCGTTGATGGTCTAGCGGGAGTTGGTGAGCAGTTCTTC. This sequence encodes CSVDGLAGVGEQFF.

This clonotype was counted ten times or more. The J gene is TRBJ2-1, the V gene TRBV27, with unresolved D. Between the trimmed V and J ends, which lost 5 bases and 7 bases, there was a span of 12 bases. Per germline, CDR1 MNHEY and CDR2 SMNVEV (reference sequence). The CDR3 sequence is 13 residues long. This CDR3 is CASSPWVGNEQFF. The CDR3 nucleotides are TGTGCCAGCAGTCCCTGGGTGGGGAATGAGCAGTTCTTC.

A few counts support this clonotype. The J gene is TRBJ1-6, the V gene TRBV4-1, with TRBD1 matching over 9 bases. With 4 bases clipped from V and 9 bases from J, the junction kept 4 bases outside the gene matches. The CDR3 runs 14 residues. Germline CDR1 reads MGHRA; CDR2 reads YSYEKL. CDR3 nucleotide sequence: TGCGCCAGCAGCCCCGGGACAGGGCCTTCACCCCTCCACTTT. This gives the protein CASSPGTGPSPLHF.

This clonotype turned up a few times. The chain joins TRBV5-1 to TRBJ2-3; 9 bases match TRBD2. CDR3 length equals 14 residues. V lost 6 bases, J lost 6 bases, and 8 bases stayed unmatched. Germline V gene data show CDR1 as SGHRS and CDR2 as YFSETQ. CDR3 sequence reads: CASNGGRAMDTQYF. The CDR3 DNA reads TGCGCCAGCAATGGCGGGAGGGCTATGGATACGCAGTATTTT.